The text below deals with one T cell receptor (beta chain). Its antigen is as yet unknown. From its re-call of the 5' RACE reads, TCRdb lists each CDR3 protein once, without DNA. The data include approximately 400,000 distinct CDR3 sequences; the top ten clones carry roughly 2.5%. This record comes from a study of monozygotic twins with inflammatory bowel disease. The germline V gene has CDR1 SGHTA and CDR2 FQGNSA. The CDR3 length is 17 residues. Study findings and constraints: The inverse Simpson measure of TCRbeta diversity was lower in IBD patients than in healthy co-twins. No detectable difference in repertoire similarity separated concordant from discordant twins, possibly as a result of limited power.

The origin of this receptor is a human donor with ulcerative colitis or Crohn's disease, or a healthy co-twin of an affected twin (not recorded which). The rearrangement joins TRBV7-2 to TRBJ2-3; TCRdb's D call, TRBD2, is unchecked because there is no DNA. Sequencing was performed on blood. The CDR3 reads CASSSLAGPSKQDTQYF.